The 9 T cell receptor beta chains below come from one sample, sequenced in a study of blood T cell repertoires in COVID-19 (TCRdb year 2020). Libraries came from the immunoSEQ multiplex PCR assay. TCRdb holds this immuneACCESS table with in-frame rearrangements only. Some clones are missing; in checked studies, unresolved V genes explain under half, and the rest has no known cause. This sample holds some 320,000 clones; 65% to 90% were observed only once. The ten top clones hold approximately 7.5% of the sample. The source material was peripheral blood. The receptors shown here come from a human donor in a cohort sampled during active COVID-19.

The CDR3 sequence: CASLLGGTGSQGNYGYTF. The DNA for the CDR3 is TGTGCCAGCCTTTTAGGTGGGACAGGCTCCCAGGGGAACTATGGCTACACCTTC. This chain links TRBV5-6 with TRBJ1-2; 8 bases are a match to TRBD1. The CDR3 spans 18 residues. In germline, CDR1 is SGHDT, CDR2 YYEEEE. V shed 7 bases, J shed 2 bases, and the junction held 19 bases outside the gene matches.

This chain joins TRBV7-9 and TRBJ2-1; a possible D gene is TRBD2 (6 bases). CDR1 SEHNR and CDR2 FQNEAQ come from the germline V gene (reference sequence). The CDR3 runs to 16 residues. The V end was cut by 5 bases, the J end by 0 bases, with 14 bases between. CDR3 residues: CASSPIWTTSYNEQFF. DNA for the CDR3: TGTGCCAGCAGCCCTATCTGGACTACCTCCTACAATGAGCAGTTCTTC.

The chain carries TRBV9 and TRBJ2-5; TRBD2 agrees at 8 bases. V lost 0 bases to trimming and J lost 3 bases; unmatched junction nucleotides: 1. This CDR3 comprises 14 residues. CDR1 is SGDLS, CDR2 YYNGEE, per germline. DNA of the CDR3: TGTGCCAGCAGCGTAGCAGCGGGGGAAGAGACCCAGTACTTC. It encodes CASSVAAGEETQYF. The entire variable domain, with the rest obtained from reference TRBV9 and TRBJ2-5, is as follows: DSGVTQTPKHLITATGQRVTLRCSPRSGDLSVYWYQQSLDQGLQFLIQYYNGEERAKGNILERFSAQQFPDLHSELNLSSLELGDSALYFCASSVAAGEETQYFGPGTRLLVL.

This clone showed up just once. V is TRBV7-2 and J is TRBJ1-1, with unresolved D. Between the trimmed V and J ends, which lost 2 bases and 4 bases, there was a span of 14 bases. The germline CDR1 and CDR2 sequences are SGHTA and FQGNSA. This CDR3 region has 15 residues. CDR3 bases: TGTGCCAGCAGCTTATCCGGGAGCGGGGTCACTGAAGCTTTCTTT. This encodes CASSLSGSGVTEAFF.

In DNA form, the CDR3 reads TGTGCCAGCAGCTTTTCAGGGGCCAGCAATCAGCCCCAGCATTTT. Its translation: CASSFSGASNQPQHF. J is TRBJ1-5 and V is TRBV7-3; possible D gene TRBD1, 6 bases. With 3 bases removed from V and 1 base from J, the gap between germline ends came to 10 bases. Per germline, CDR1 SGHTA and CDR2 FQGTGA. CDR3 length: 15 residues. Together with reference TRBV7-3 and TRBJ1-5, the CDR3 gives the full variable domain: GAGVSQTPSNKVTEKGKYVELRCDPISGHTALYWYRQSLGQGPEFLIYFQGTGAADDSGLPNDRFFAVRPEGSVSTLKIQRTERGDSAVYLCASSFSGASNQPQHFGDGTRLSIL.

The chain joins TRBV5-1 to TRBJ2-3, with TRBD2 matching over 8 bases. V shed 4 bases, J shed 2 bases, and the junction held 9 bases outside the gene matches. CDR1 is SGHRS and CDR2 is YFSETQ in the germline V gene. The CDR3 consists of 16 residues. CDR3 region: CASSRVGGASTDTQYF. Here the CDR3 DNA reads TGCGCCAGCAGCCGCGTCGGGGGGGCTTCCACAGATACGCAGTATTTT.

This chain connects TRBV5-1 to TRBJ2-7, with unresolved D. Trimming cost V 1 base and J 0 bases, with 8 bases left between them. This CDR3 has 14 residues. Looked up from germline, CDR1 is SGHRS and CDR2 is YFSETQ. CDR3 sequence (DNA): TGCGCCAGCAGCTTGTGGGCAGCCTCCTACGAGCAGTACTTC. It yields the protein CASSLWAASYEQYF.

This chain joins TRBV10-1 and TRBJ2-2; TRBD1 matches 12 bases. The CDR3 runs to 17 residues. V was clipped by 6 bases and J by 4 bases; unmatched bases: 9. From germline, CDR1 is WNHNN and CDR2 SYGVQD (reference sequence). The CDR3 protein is CASSQSGTGGRTGELFF. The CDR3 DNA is TGCGCCAGCAGCCAGTCCGGGACAGGGGGCCGCACCGGGGAGCTGTTTTTT.

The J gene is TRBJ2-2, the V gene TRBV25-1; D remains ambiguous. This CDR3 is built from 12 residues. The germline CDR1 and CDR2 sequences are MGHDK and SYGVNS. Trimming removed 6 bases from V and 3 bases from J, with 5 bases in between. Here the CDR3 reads CASRTYTGELFF. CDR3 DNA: TGTGCCAGCAGGACTTACACCGGGGAGCTGTTTTTT.